The 18 T cell receptor beta chains reported below all come from one sample, sequenced in a study of cytomegalovirus exposure and HLA in healthy donors. The PCR had 60 Vbeta and 13 Jbeta primers. Generated by immunoSEQ multiplex PCR, the TCRdb table keeps only in-frame clones and is missing some. The table lists over 150,000 clones, 60% to 85% of them singletons, with roughly 3% in the top ten. The sequenced sample was PBMCs. The receptors derive from a woman aged 45-60 years in good health and CMV-seropositive.

The chain joins TRBV19 to TRBJ2-2; D might be TRBD1 (5 bases). This CDR3 spans 14 amino acids. V dropped 7 bases and J dropped 2 bases, with 11 bases sitting between them. Germline V gives CDR1 LNHDA, CDR2 SQIVND (reference sequence). CDR3 in DNA: TGTGCCAGTAAGGTCGACAGCAACACCGGGGAGCTGTTTTTT. This sequence encodes CASKVDSNTGELFF.

The chain employs TRBV11-3 and TRBJ2-2, with no clear D. The CDR3 is made up of 13 amino acids. Germline CDR1 SGHNT, CDR2 YENEEA. Trimming took 4 bases from V and 4 from J, leaving 7 bases between them. CDR3 loop: CASSSLATGELFF. In DNA form, the CDR3 reads TGTGCCAGCAGCTCCCTGGCCACCGGGGAGCTGTTTTTT.

J is TRBJ1-2 and V is TRBV5-4; D perhaps matches TRBD1 (5 bases). The CDR3 runs 15 residues. Between the trimmed V and J ends, which lost 4 bases and 0 bases, there was a span of 13 bases. Germline V lookup: CDR1 SGHNT, CDR2 YYREEE (reference sequence). CDR3 bases: TGTGCCAGCAGCCTGGTCGGCAGGGCTAACTATGGCTACACCTTC. It codes for CASSLVGRANYGYTF.

CDR3: CASSSRDRGVYEQYF. CDR3 DNA sequence: TGTGCCAGCAGCTCCCGGGACAGGGGCGTTTACGAGCAGTACTTC. V is TRBV7-2 and J is TRBJ2-7; 10 nucleotides align to TRBD1. V shed 4 bases and J 4 bases; nucleotides not matched to a gene: 7. The CDR3 consists of 15 residues. Germline V gives CDR1 SGHTA, CDR2 FQGNSA.

The count of this clone is one. The genes are TRBV19 and TRBJ2-7; D is undetermined. Germline V gene sequence: CDR1 LNHDA, CDR2 SQIVND (reference sequence). Trimming shortened V by 6 bases and J by 3 bases, and 9 bases separated the two germline ends. This CDR3 has 12 amino acids. The CDR3 region has the DNA TGTGCCAGTAGCCCTGGCGGCTACGAGCAGTACTTC. Its protein product is CASSPGGYEQYF.

The chain uses TRBV4-1 and TRBJ2-1; 12 bases align to TRBD2. The J segment lost 2 bases and the V segment lost 2 bases, leaving 7 bases of the junction unmatched. Germline V CDR1 and CDR2: MGHRA, YSYEKL. CDR3 length equals 18 residues. The CDR3 sequence: CASSQKTSGGLAYNEQFF. The CDR3 DNA is TGCGCCAGCAGCCAAAAGACTAGCGGGGGACTCGCCTACAATGAGCAGTTCTTC.

This clone turned up a few times. The chain carries TRBV6-5 and TRBJ1-2; D perhaps matches TRBD1 (6 bases). Germline lookup yields CDR1 MNHEY and CDR2 SVGAGI. With 10 bases removed from V and 4 bases from J, the gap between germline ends came to 16 bases. CDR3 length: 13 residues. The CDR3 sequence is CATSGGHTYGYTF. DNA of the CDR3: TGTGCCACCTCGGGGGGGCACACCTATGGCTACACCTTC.

The rearrangement links TRBV5-6 to TRBJ1-3; no clear D gene. CDR3 size: 13 residues. Germline V lookup: CDR1 SGHDT, CDR2 YYEEEE. V lost 0 bases, J lost 7 bases, and 8 bases lay in between. The CDR3 sequence is CASSLEQKNTIYF. The CDR3 nucleotides are TGTGCCAGCAGCTTGGAACAGAAGAACACCATATATTTT.

The V gene is TRBV2, the J gene TRBJ1-2, with a possible D match to TRBD1 (5 bases). The CDR3 runs to 14 residues. The V gene's germline CDR1 is SNHLY and CDR2 FYNNEI. The ends were cut back, 2 bases at V and 4 bases at J, with 11 bases in the middle. DNA for the CDR3: TGTGCCAGCAGTGAAAATACGGACACCTATGGCTACACCTTC. Encoded protein: CASSENTDTYGYTF.

The chain employs TRBV13 and TRBJ2-5, with 7 positions matching TRBD2. From germline, CDR1 is PRHDT and CDR2 FYEKMQ (reference sequence). CDR3 length: 15 residues. With V trimmed by 3 bases and J by 2 bases, 6 bases remained unmatched. The CDR3 nucleotides read TGTGCCAGCAGCTTTGGTGGGGGGGTTCAAGAGACCCAGTACTTC. Translation: CASSFGGGVQETQYF.

The chain carries TRBV6-1 and TRBJ1-5, with D maybe TRBD1 (6 bases). Germline loops: CDR1 MNHNS, CDR2 SASEGT. V was pared by 0 bases and J by 7 bases, with 13 bases between. The CDR3 totals 15 residues. CDR3 nucleotide sequence: TGTGCCAGCAGTGAAGCGATGGGGGCACGCCAGCCCCAGCATTTT. This encodes CASSEAMGARQPQHF.

The V gene is TRBV15, the J gene TRBJ1-5; no definite D call. The V gene's germline CDR1 is LNHNV and CDR2 YYDKDF (reference sequence). Trimming took 0 bases from V and 0 from J, leaving 24 bases between them. The length of the CDR3 is 21 residues. As DNA, the CDR3 is TGTGCCACCAGCAGAGATCTCCCCAAGAGGAGGGCTAACAATAGCAATCAGCCCCAGCATTTT. As protein: CATSRDLPKRRANNSNQPQHF.

The chain carries TRBV25-1 and TRBJ2-5, with D possibly TRBD1 on 6 matching bases. The assigned J gene may be wrong: the sequence end matches TRBJ2-7 better. Germline V gene lookup returns CDR1 MGHDK and CDR2 SYGVNS. The CDR3 consists of 13 residues. The chain's CDR3 is CASSDAGDYEQYF. The CDR3 DNA reads TGTGCCAGCAGTGACGCAGGGGACTACGAGCAGTACTTC.

The chain joins TRBV5-1 to TRBJ2-7, with D possibly TRBD1 on 6 matching bases. V gave up 4 bases and J gave up 3 bases, with 14 bases separating them. The CDR3 consists of 14 residues. The germline V gene has CDR1 SGHRS and CDR2 YFSETQ. The CDR3 DNA is TGCGCCAGCAGCGTCGCCGGGACAAACTACGAGCAGTACTTC. This encodes CASSVAGTNYEQYF.

The CDR3 coding sequence is TGCAGCGTTGCGGGGGGTTGGGTTGCCACAGATACGCAGTATTTT. This gives the protein CSVAGGWVATDTQYF. The rearrangement joins TRBV29-1 to TRBJ2-3; 7 bases match TRBD2. CDR1 is SQVTM and CDR2 is ANQGSEA in the germline V gene. The CDR3 covers 15 residues. Trimming cost V 4 bases and J 2 bases; bases outside gene matches: 9.

This clone was observed a single time. The chain carries TRBV4-1 and TRBJ1-2; 12 bases line up with TRBD1. CDR3 length equals 16 residues. J was trimmed by 7 bases and V by 2 bases; bases with no gene match: 8. Germline V lookup: CDR1 MGHRA, CDR2 YSYEKL. This chain's CDR3 is CASSQQPGTGGCGYTF. CDR3 coding DNA: TGCGCCAGCAGCCAACAACCCGGGACAGGGGGCTGTGGCTACACCTTC.

The genes are TRBV14 and TRBJ2-3, with 8 bases that match TRBD1. CDR1 is SGHDN, CDR2 FVKESK, per germline. V trimming: 2 bases; J trimming: 3 bases; junction bases outside the gene matches: 10. The CDR3 length is 17 residues. This CDR3 is CASSQRTGSIGTDTQYF. The DNA for the CDR3 is TGTGCCAGCAGCCAAAGGACAGGGTCGATAGGAACAGATACGCAGTATTTT.

This chain joins TRBV7-9 and TRBJ1-2; possible D gene TRBD1, 6 bases. V gave up 2 bases and J gave up 4 bases, with 11 bases separating them. Per the germline V gene, CDR1 is SEHNR and CDR2 is FQNEAQ (reference sequence). This CDR3 spans 14 amino acids. The CDR3 DNA reads TGTGCCAGCAGCTTACAAGGGGGATCCTATGGCTACACCTTC. Its protein product is CASSLQGGSYGYTF.